The 10 T cell receptor beta chains below come from one sample, sequenced in a study of cytomegalovirus exposure and HLA in healthy donors. Amplification used 60 Vbeta primers and 13 Jbeta primers. Using immunoSEQ multiplex PCR, the repertoire was profiled, and TCRdb retains in-frame clones only, with some absent. The sample holds some 170,000 clones, 77% seen once. Sequencing was done on a sample of PBMCs. The receptors originated from a woman aged 55-70 years in good health and CMV-seropositive.

V and J are TRBV7-9 and TRBJ1-4; 8 nucleotides line up with TRBD1. The CDR3 is 19 amino acids. Germline CDR1 is SEHNR and CDR2 is FQNEAQ (reference sequence). J lost 6 bases, V lost 3 bases, and 18 bases had no gene match. The CDR3 sequence is CASSLALGRSGTGDEKLFF. The CDR3 bases are TGTGCCAGCAGCTTGGCATTGGGTCGAAGCGGGACAGGAGATGAAAAACTGTTTTTT. Filled out from reference TRBV7-9 and TRBJ1-4, the complete variable domain reads DTGVSQNPRHKITKRGQNVTFRCDPISEHNRLYWYRQTLGQGPEFLTYFQNEAQLEKSRLLSDRFSAERPKGSFSTLEIQRTEQGDSAMYLCASSLALGRSGTGDEKLFFGSGTQLSVL.

This chain connects TRBV10-3 to TRBJ2-2; the D is unclear. Trimming took off 5 bases at V and 5 bases at J, with 3 bases between the two ends. The CDR3 length is 11 residues. The germline V gene encodes CDR1 ENHRY and CDR2 SYGVKD. Here the CDR3 DNA reads TGTGCCATCAGTCGTACCGGGGAGCTGTTTTTT. It encodes CAISRTGELFF.

This CDR3 is CASSLGTSGGFDEQFF. DNA for the CDR3: TGTGCCAGCAGCTTAGGGACTAGCGGGGGGTTCGATGAGCAGTTCTTC. The V gene is TRBV7-6, the J gene TRBJ2-1; 14 nucleotides align to TRBD2. This CDR3 comprises 16 residues. Per germline, CDR1 SGHVS and CDR2 FNYEAQ. The ends lost 1 base at V and 8 bases at J; junction bases unmatched: 4.

The rearrangement links TRBV5-8 to TRBJ2-5, with 8 positions matching TRBD2. TRBJ2-7 matches the DNA end more closely, so the J call is doubtful. The CDR3 runs 15 residues. The germline CDR1 and CDR2 sequences are SGHTS and YDEGEE. CDR3 DNA: TGTGCCAGCAGCCTTCTAGCGGGTCCTTCCTACGAGCAGTACTTC. This sequence encodes CASSLLAGPSYEQYF.

Concerning this clone itself: At one boundary the junction diverges from the germline segment, which might be a read error. The chain employs TRBV20-1 and TRBJ2-4; D not certain. The CDR3 covers 11 residues. CDR1 DFQATT and CDR2 SNEGSKA come from the germline V gene (reference sequence). CDR3 region: CSVMQTLEKHF. The CDR3 DNA sequence: TGCAGTGTAATGCAGACCCTAGAGAAGCACTTC.

The V gene is TRBV11-2, the J gene TRBJ2-3; D remains ambiguous. CDR3 length equals 12 residues. Germline V gene data show CDR1 as SGHAT and CDR2 as FQNNGV. Between the trimmed V and J ends, which lost 6 bases and 6 bases, there was a span of 10 bases. The CDR3 coding sequence is TGTGCCAGCAGACCTCCCGGGGATACGCAGTATTTT. This sequence encodes CASRPPGDTQYF.

The table lists this clone with a count of one. The chain recombines TRBV29-1 with TRBJ2-5; TRBD2 matches 9 bases. The CDR3 extends over 17 amino acids. J gave up 5 bases and V 7 bases, and 20 bases lay outside the gene matches. Germline CDR1 and CDR2: SQVTM and ANQGSEA. The CDR3 DNA reads as TGCAGCGGAGGGGGCGTTGCGGGGGGGCGTCTCTCGGAGACCCAGTACTTC. It specifies CSGGGVAGGRLSETQYF.

The V gene is TRBV30, the J gene TRBJ1-1, with D hard to call. The CDR3 runs to 11 residues. The germline V gene has CDR1 GTSNPN and CDR2 SVGIG (reference sequence). The V gene lost 8 bases and the J gene lost 0 bases, with 7 bases spanning the gap. For the CDR3, the DNA is TGTGCCGGAGGGATGAACACTGAAGCTTTCTTT. Residues: CAGGMNTEAFF. The variable domain in full, with the rest retrieved from reference TRBV30 and TRBJ1-1, is SQTIHQWPATLVQPVGSPLSLECTVEGTSNPNLYWYRQAAGRGLQLLFYSVGIGQISSEVPQNLSASRPQDRQFILSSKKLLLSDSGFYLCAGGMNTEAFFGQGTRLTVV.

The chain uses TRBV5-5 and TRBJ2-3; 8 bases line up with TRBD2. Germline V gives CDR1 SGHKS, CDR2 YYEKEE (reference sequence). The CDR3 consists of 16 residues. V trimming: 0 bases; J trimming: 0 bases; junction bases outside the gene matches: 3. The CDR3 DNA is TGTGCCAGCAGCTTGGTTTTAGCGGGGAGCACAGATACGCAGTATTTT. Amino acids: CASSLVLAGSTDTQYF. Variable domain in full (rest from reference TRBV5-5 and TRBJ2-3): DAGVTQSPTHLIKTRGQQVTLRCSPISGHKSVSWYQQVLGQGPQFIFQYYEKEERGRGNFPDRFSARQFPNYSSELNVNALLLGDSALYLCASSLVLAGSTDTQYFGPGTRLTVL.

V and J are TRBV28 and TRBJ2-1, with a weak D call TRBD2 (6 bases). CDR3 length: 15 residues. Germline values: CDR1 MDHEN, CDR2 SYDVKM. Trimming left V 7 bases short and J 3 bases short, with 16 bases between. The CDR3 sequence: CASTTSGAFYNEQFF. The CDR3 DNA follows: TGTGCCAGCACCACATCGGGAGCCTTCTACAATGAGCAGTTCTTC. The full variable domain, its missing parts supplied by reference TRBV28 and TRBJ2-1, is DVKVTQSSRYLVKRTGEKVFLECVQDMDHENMFWYRQDPGLGLRLIYFSYDVKMKEKGDIPEGYSVSREKKERFSLILESASTNQTSMYLCASTTSGAFYNEQFFGPGTRLTVL.